The 29 T cell receptor beta chains reported below all come from one sample, sequenced in a study of early T cells in non-severe SARS-CoV-2 infection. TCRdb itself ran the 5' RACE reads through MiXCR, one entry per CDR3 protein. Counted here are about 97,000 distinct CDR3 sequences, over 10% occurring once; the ten biggest clones make up approximately 6%. Sequencing was performed on whole blood. These receptor sequences come from an adult who was a healthcare worker with PCR-confirmed SARS-CoV-2 infection or an uninfected control (not recorded which).

This clonotype was detected ten times or more. The V gene is TRBV29-1, the J gene TRBJ1-1; perhaps TRBD1 as D (5 bases). CDR1 is SQVTM, CDR2 ANQGSEA, per germline. The CDR3 extends over 13 amino acids. V was shortened by 4 bases and J by 2 bases, with 11 bases between the two germline ends. The CDR3 DNA reads TGCAGCGTTGCGACGGGACCAAACACTGAAGCTTTCTTT. Translating gives CSVATGPNTEAFF.

This clonotype has only a few counts. The rearrangement joins TRBV5-6 to TRBJ1-2, with 7 positions matching TRBD1. CDR1 and CDR2 (germline): SGHDT, YYEEEE. This CDR3 has 15 residues. V gave up 4 bases and J gave up 4 bases; unmatched junction bases: 10. The CDR3 loop reads CASSGRTGGGYGYTF. The CDR3 DNA follows: TGTGCCAGCAGCGGGAGGACAGGTGGGGGCTATGGCTACACCTTC.

This clonotype has just a few counts. This chain links TRBV29-1 with TRBJ2-1; no reliable D call. CDR1 and CDR2 from the germline V gene are SQVTM and ANQGSEA. The CDR3 runs to 11 residues. V shed 6 bases and J shed 9 bases, with 12 bases lying between them. The chain's CDR3 is CSVARSAEQFF. The CDR3 DNA reads TGCAGCGTAGCGAGGAGCGCTGAGCAGTTCTTC.

This clonotype occurred many times. Written as DNA, the CDR3 is TGTGCCAGCAGCTTGGTTCTTAGGGCTGGTGTGAATTCACCCCTCCACTTT. Its translation is CASSLVLRAGVNSPLHF. V gene TRBV5-4 combines with J gene TRBJ1-6; D not resolved. The CDR3 is 17 residues long. Germline V gene lookup returns CDR1 SGHNT and CDR2 YYREEE (reference sequence). V was clipped by 0 bases and J by 7 bases, with 17 bases between them.

In its sample, this clonotype was seen many times. The chain links TRBV5-4 to TRBJ2-3, with 10 bases identical to TRBD2. Germline V lookup: CDR1 SGHNT, CDR2 YYREEE (reference sequence). Trimming removed 3 bases from V and 6 bases from J; junction bases left unmatched: 7. This CDR3 is built from 15 residues. The CDR3 is CASSSRAGGPDTQYF. CDR3 in DNA: TGTGCCAGCAGCTCTAGAGCGGGAGGGCCCGATACGCAGTATTTT.

This clonotype was seen just once. This rearrangement joins TRBV7-9 to TRBJ2-5; no definite D call. The CDR3 runs to 13 residues. Germline values: CDR1 SEHNR, CDR2 FQNEAQ (reference sequence). Between the trimmed V and J ends, which lost 8 bases and 4 bases, there was a span of 14 bases. The CDR3 nucleotides are TGTGCCAGCGGGCTCGATAACGGAGAGACCCAGTACTTC. Its translation is CASGLDNGETQYF. The full variable domain, rest sourced from reference TRBV7-9 and TRBJ2-5, is DTGVSQNPRHKITKRGQNVTFRCDPISEHNRLYWYRQTLGQGPEFLTYFQNEAQLEKSRLLSDRFSAERPKGSFSTLEIQRTEQGDSAMYLCASGLDNGETQYFGPGTRLLVL.

This clonotype was seen a few times. CDR3 region: CASSRTSGSGGELFF. DNA of the CDR3: TGTGCCAGCAGTCGGACTAGCGGGAGTGGCGGGGAGCTGTTTTTT. V usage is TRBV12-3 or TRBV12-4 and J usage is TRBJ2-2; 13 bases are a match to TRBD2. CDR3 size: 15 residues. Germline trimming cut 5 bases from V and 7 bases from J; bases unmatched to any gene: 4.

V and J are TRBV19 and TRBJ2-2; weak D call: TRBD2 (6 bases). This CDR3 is 14 amino acids long. The germline gives CDR1 LNHDA, CDR2 SQIVND (reference sequence). Trimming shortened V by 6 bases and J by 4 bases, and 12 bases separated the two germline ends. This CDR3 is CASRSGSFTGELFF. DNA for the CDR3: TGTGCCAGTAGAAGCGGGTCCTTCACCGGGGAGCTGTTTTTT.

The V gene is TRBV12-3 or TRBV12-4, the J gene TRBJ2-2; D unclear. The CDR3 is made up of 14 amino acids. V dropped 2 bases and J dropped 7 bases, with 11 bases sitting between them. CDR3 amino acids: CASSLRSRVGELFF. The CDR3 DNA is TGTGCCAGCAGTTTACGGTCTCGGGTCGGGGAGCTGTTTTTT.

The CDR3 DNA is TGTGCCAGCAGCCAAGAGTTGGCAAGCCTGATAGCGGGAGGGGGGGTTGAGCAGTTCTTC. As protein: CASSQELASLIAGGGVEQFF. The chain combines TRBV4-2 with TRBJ2-1; 11 nucleotides agree with TRBD2. CDR3 length equals 20 residues. Germline trimming cut 0 bases from V and 9 bases from J; bases unmatched to any gene: 19. CDR1 and CDR2 from the germline V gene are LGHNA and YNFKEQ.

This chain joins TRBV28 and TRBJ2-7; D possibly corresponds to TRBD2 (5 bases). The germline CDR1 and CDR2 sequences are MDHEN and SYDVKM. CDR3 length equals 12 residues. V shed 10 bases and J shed 0 bases, with 10 bases lying between them. CDR3 protein: CATHGDSYEQYF. The CDR3 DNA reads as TGTGCCACCCACGGGGACTCCTACGAGCAGTACTTC.

This clonotype has a count of ten or more. The chain employs TRBV10-3 and TRBJ2-1, with 11 positions matching TRBD1. Germline trimming cut 4 bases from V and 0 bases from J; bases unmatched to any gene: 8. From germline, CDR1 is ENHRY and CDR2 SYGVKD. The CDR3 is made up of 18 amino acids. CDR3 DNA: TGTGCCATCAGTGCAAGGGACAGGGGGTCGAGCTCCTACAATGAGCAGTTCTTC. This sequence encodes CAISARDRGSSSYNEQFF.

As regards this clonotype: Lacking the conserved final phenylalanine or tryptophan, this CDR3 likely reflects a read error. J is TRBJ2-1 and V is TRBV28, with D unresolved. The germline CDR1 and CDR2 sequences are MDHEN and SYDVKM. The CDR3 spans 13 residues. The CDR3 DNA sequence: TGTGCCAGCAGTTTAGGTCCCCGCAATGAACAGTTCCTC. This encodes CASSLGPRNEQFL.

The J gene is TRBJ2-6, the V gene TRBV19; D is uncertain. The CDR3 is 15 residues long. Germline V gene lookup returns CDR1 LNHDA and CDR2 SQIVND (reference sequence). V lost 5 bases, J lost 1 base, and 9 bases lay in between. The chain's CDR3 is CASSALQSGANVLTF. The CDR3 bases are TGTGCCAGTAGTGCGTTACAGTCTGGGGCCAACGTCCTGACTTTC.

This clonotype was seen at least ten times. This chain connects TRBV20-1 to TRBJ2-1; 9 nucleotides agree with TRBD2. Germline lookup yields CDR1 DFQATT and CDR2 SNEGSKA (reference sequence). The CDR3 runs to 11 residues. Written as DNA, the CDR3 is TGCGAGGAGCGGGAGGTCAATGAGCAGTTCTTC. It yields the protein CEEREVNEQFF.

This clonotype was counted between two and nine times. The V gene is TRBV28, the J gene TRBJ1-1, with TRBD1 as a possible D gene (5 bases). Germline-derived CDR1 and CDR2 are MDHEN and SYDVKM. This CDR3 has 14 amino acids. V was trimmed by 7 bases and J by 6 bases, leaving 18 bases between them. CDR3 in DNA: TGTGCCAGCACTGGGAGAGGGGCTAACGCTGAAGCTTTCTTT. Its protein is CASTGRGANAEAFF.

There are a few counts of this clonotype. The chain links TRBV7-6 to TRBJ2-1; 11 bases are a match to TRBD2. Germline CDR1 SGHVS, CDR2 FNYEAQ. Losses at the gene ends were 5 bases for V and 7 bases for J; bases not matched to a gene: 10. The CDR3 is 16 amino acids. CDR3 nucleotide sequence: TGTGCCAGCAGCACTAGGGGGAGGACTAGCGGGAATGAGCAGTTCTTC. The encoded protein is CASSTRGRTSGNEQFF.

The chain joins TRBV4-1 to TRBJ2-1; D remains unclear. The CDR3 sequence is 14 residues long. Trimming took off 0 bases at V and 7 bases at J, with 10 bases between the two ends. Germline V gene data show CDR1 as MGHRA and CDR2 as YSYEKL. DNA of the CDR3: TGCGCCAGCAGCCAAGAAAGGCTATTAAATGAGCAGTTCTTC. Translation gives CASSQERLLNEQFF.

In its sample, this clonotype was seen a few times. V is TRBV7-8 and J is TRBJ2-5, with TRBD2 as a possible D gene (6 bases). From germline, CDR1 is SGHVS and CDR2 FQNEAQ. The V end was cut by 5 bases, the J end by 1 base, with 14 bases between. This CDR3 has 15 amino acids. The CDR3 DNA follows: TGTGCCAGCAGCGCGAGACGGGGGATCCAAGAGACCCAGTACTTC. Encoded protein: CASSARRGIQETQYF.

This clonotype was seen a handful of times. This rearrangement joins TRBV19 to TRBJ1-2, with D possibly matching TRBD1 (5 bases). This CDR3 contains 16 residues. Germline V CDR1 and CDR2: LNHDA, SQIVND (reference sequence). Trimming cost V 6 bases and J 0 bases, with 17 bases left between them. CDR3 amino acids: CASSNWGEAANYGYTF. For the CDR3, the DNA is TGTGCCAGTAGCAACTGGGGCGAGGCGGCTAACTATGGCTACACCTTC.

This clonotype occurred once. The V gene is TRBV28, the J gene TRBJ2-7, with unresolved D. Germline values: CDR1 MDHEN, CDR2 SYDVKM. CDR3 size: 11 residues. The V end lost 7 bases, the J end lost 7 bases, and 11 bases lay between the germline ends. This CDR3 is CASTGLEEQYF. The CDR3 bases are TGTGCCAGCACCGGGCTTGAGGAGCAGTACTTC.

The sample holds a few counts of this clonotype. This sequence joins TRBV20-1 and TRBJ1-5; D gene uncertain. The CDR3 sequence is 13 residues long. In germline, CDR1 is DFQATT, CDR2 SNEGSKA (reference sequence). The V end lost 3 bases, the J end lost 0 bases, and 6 bases lay between the germline ends. The CDR3: CSASYYSNQPQHF. DNA of the CDR3: TGCAGTGCTAGTTACTATAGCAATCAGCCCCAGCATTTT.

V usage is TRBV28 and J usage is TRBJ2-1; D perhaps matches TRBD1 (6 bases). The CDR3 has 13 residues. Trimming removed 5 bases from V and 9 bases from J, with 14 bases in between. Germline V gene lookup returns CDR1 MDHEN and CDR2 SYDVKM. The CDR3: CASSVPGQFEQFF. CDR3 nucleotides: TGTGCCAGCAGTGTGCCTGGACAGTTTGAGCAGTTCTTC.

This clonotype was found a few times. The rearrangement joins TRBV30 to TRBJ2-7, with 9 bases identical to TRBD2. Germline V gives CDR1 GTSNPN, CDR2 SVGIG (reference sequence). The CDR3 sequence is 12 residues long. V was clipped by 8 bases and J by 2 bases; unmatched bases: 4. CDR3 loop: CASGRSAYEQYF. CDR3 nucleotide sequence: TGTGCCAGCGGGAGGAGCGCCTACGAGCAGTACTTC.

This chain links TRBV27 with TRBJ1-6, with TRBD1 matching over 8 bases. The CDR3 is made up of 16 amino acids. J was trimmed by 0 bases and V by 6 bases; bases with no gene match: 4. The V gene's germline CDR1 is MNHEY and CDR2 SMNVEV (reference sequence). CDR3 DNA sequence: TGTGCCAGCAGCTCCACAGGGGGCTCCTATAATTCACCCCTCCACTTT. It codes for CASSSTGGSYNSPLHF.

This clonotype was counted only a few times. The chain couples TRBV11-2 to TRBJ2-1; TRBD2 aligns across 10 bases. The germline gives CDR1 SGHAT, CDR2 FQNNGV. The CDR3 is made up of 19 amino acids. V trimming: 4 bases; J trimming: 0 bases; junction bases outside the gene matches: 12. The CDR3: CASSSPRLSGGSSYNEQFF. The DNA of the CDR3 is TGTGCCAGCAGCTCACCTCGCCTTAGCGGGGGGAGCTCCTACAATGAGCAGTTCTTC.

Only a few counts were recorded for this clonotype. The chain carries TRBV11-2 and TRBJ2-3, with D perhaps assigned TRBD1 or TRBD2 (6 bases each). Germline-derived CDR1 and CDR2 are SGHAT and FQNNGV. The V end lost 6 bases, the J end lost 0 bases, and 13 bases lay between the germline ends. The CDR3 is made up of 15 amino acids. The CDR3 reads CASSPRGTSTDTQYF. CDR3 in DNA: TGTGCCAGCAGTCCGAGGGGGACTAGCACAGATACGCAGTATTTT. The whole variable domain, remainder taken from reference TRBV11-2 and TRBJ2-3, is EAGVAQSPRYKIIEKRQSVAFWCNPISGHATLYWYQQILGQGPKLLIQFQNNGVVDDSQLPKDRFSAERLKGVDSTLKIQPAKLEDSAVYLCASSPRGTSTDTQYFGPGTRLTVL.

This sequence joins TRBV10-3 and TRBJ2-7, with D unclear. Germline CDR1 and CDR2: ENHRY and SYGVKD. Deletions cut 6 bases from V and 3 bases from J, with 9 bases between. This CDR3 contains 12 residues. CDR3 protein: CAISPLGYEQYF. The CDR3 DNA sequence: TGTGCCATCAGCCCACTGGGCTACGAGCAGTACTTC.

The table lists this clonotype with a few counts. The chain links TRBV4-3 to TRBJ2-3, with D perhaps TRBD2 (5 bases). This CDR3 is 13 amino acids long. V lost 0 bases and J lost 11, with 12 bases in between. Germline CDR1 reads LGHNA; CDR2 reads YSLEER. The CDR3 DNA is TGCGCCAGCAGCCAAGAGGAGGCTACGGGGCAGTATTTT. Translating gives CASSQEEATGQYF.